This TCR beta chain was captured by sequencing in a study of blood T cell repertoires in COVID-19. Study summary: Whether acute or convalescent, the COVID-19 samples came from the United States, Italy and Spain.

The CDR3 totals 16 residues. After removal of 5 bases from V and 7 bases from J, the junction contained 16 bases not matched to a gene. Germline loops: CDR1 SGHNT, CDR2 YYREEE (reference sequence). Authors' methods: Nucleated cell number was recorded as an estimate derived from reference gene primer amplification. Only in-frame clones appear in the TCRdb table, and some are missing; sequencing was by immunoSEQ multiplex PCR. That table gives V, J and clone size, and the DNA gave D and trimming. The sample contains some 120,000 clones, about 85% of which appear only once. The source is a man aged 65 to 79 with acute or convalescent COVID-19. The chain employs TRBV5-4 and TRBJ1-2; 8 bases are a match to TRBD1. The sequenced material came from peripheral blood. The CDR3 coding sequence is TGTGCCAGCAGGCCGTCTTACGGGACAGGATATAGTGGCTACACCTTC. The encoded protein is CASRPSYGTGYSGYTF.